One and the same sample provided the 25 T cell receptor beta chains below, sequenced in a study of CD8+ T cells in alopecia areata. Extracted from the samples, RNA was reverse transcribed into cDNA to serve as the sequencing template. Sequencing was performed with immunoSEQ multiplex PCR; in TCRdb, only in-frame clones are kept and a portion is missing. This table holds approximately 150,000 clones, approximately 50% found once. This material consisted of CD4+ T cells sorted from blood, taken at week 0. These receptors all come from a human donor with alopecia areata.

Only one count was recorded for this clone. The V call is TRBV30, the J call TRBJ2-4, with D hard to call. Trimming cost V 0 bases and J 0 bases, with 6 bases left between them. Germline assignment: CDR1 GTSNPN and CDR2 SVGIG (reference sequence). The CDR3 runs to 14 residues. In DNA, the CDR3 is TGTGCCTGGAGTGTATTGGTAGCCAAAAACATTCAGTACTTC. It codes for CAWSVLVAKNIQYF.

Only a few counts were recorded for this clone. The V gene is TRBV2, the J gene TRBJ2-1; a possible D gene is TRBD2 (6 bases). Germline V gives CDR1 SNHLY, CDR2 FYNNEI. V was pared by 10 bases and J by 10 bases, with 20 bases between. There are 13 residues in the CDR3. The DNA of the CDR3 is TGTGCCACCAAGGGACTCCGAGGGGCGGAGCAGTTCTTC. Translating gives CATKGLRGAEQFF.

This clone was detected a few times. The chain joins TRBV18 to TRBJ1-5, with unresolved D. Trimming shortened V by 3 bases and J by 4 bases, and 7 bases separated the two germline ends. CDR1 KGHSH and CDR2 LQKENI come from the germline V gene. CDR3 length equals 13 residues. The CDR3 sequence is CASSPDPNQPQHF. The CDR3 DNA sequence: TGTGCCAGCTCACCGGACCCTAATCAGCCCCAGCATTTT.

The CDR3: CAWSMNRGGNYGYTF. CDR3 nucleotide sequence: TGTGCCTGGAGTATGAACAGGGGAGGTAACTATGGCTACACCTTC. The V and J genes are TRBV30 and TRBJ1-2, with TRBD1 identical over 7 bases. The CDR3 loop spans 15 amino acids. Germline CDR1 GTSNPN, CDR2 SVGIG (reference sequence). The ends lost 2 bases at V and 1 base at J; junction bases unmatched: 7.

The CDR3 protein is CASSLDLAFPGNTQYF. The DNA for the CDR3 is TGTGCCAGCAGCTTAGACCTAGCGTTTCCCGGGAATACGCAGTATTTT. The chain joins TRBV7-9 to TRBJ2-3; perhaps TRBD2 as D (6 bases). The germline gives CDR1 SEHNR, CDR2 FQNEAQ (reference sequence). The germline V and J ends were trimmed by 1 base and 7 bases, with 18 bases remaining between them. The CDR3 consists of 16 residues.

This clone appeared many times. The chain carries TRBV7-2 and TRBJ2-1; D unresolved. V was trimmed by 0 bases and J by 0 bases, leaving 6 bases between them. This CDR3 region has 15 residues. Per the germline V gene, CDR1 is SGHTA and CDR2 is FQGNSA. For the CDR3, the DNA is TGTGCCAGCAGCTTAGCCGGTAGCTCCTACAATGAGCAGTTCTTC. It is translated as CASSLAGSSYNEQFF. The full variable domain, with the rest looked up from reference TRBV7-2 and TRBJ2-1, is GAGVSQSPSNKVTEKGKDVELRCDPISGHTALYWYRQSLGQGLEFLIYFQGNSAPDKSGLPSDRFSAERTGGSVSTLTIQRTQQEDSAVYLCASSLAGSSYNEQFFGPGTRLTVL.

The chain employs TRBV2 and TRBJ2-1; D gene unclear. The CDR3 totals 17 residues. V lost 0 bases and J lost 2, with 14 bases in between. CDR1 and CDR2 from the germline V gene are SNHLY and FYNNEI. CDR3 in DNA: TGTGCCAGCAGTGAAGCACGCAGTAGCCGAACCTACAATGAGCAGTTCTTC. Residues: CASSEARSSRTYNEQFF.

The gene calls are TRBV11-2 and TRBJ1-4; D might be TRBD1 (5 bases). V was pared by 5 bases and J by 8 bases, with 9 bases between. CDR1 and CDR2 from the germline V gene are SGHAT and FQNNGV. This CDR3 has 12 amino acids. CDR3 nucleotide sequence: TGTGCCAGCAGCCTCTCAGGGGAAAAACTGTTTTTT. Protein product: CASSLSGEKLFF.

This clone occurred many times. The chain is built from TRBV11-2 and TRBJ2-7, with D perhaps TRBD1 (5 bases). Per the germline V gene, CDR1 is SGHAT and CDR2 is FQNNGV. Trimming stripped 2 bases from V and 2 bases from J, with 13 bases between. CDR3 size: 15 residues. The CDR3 protein is CASSLRWGSTYEQYF. DNA for the CDR3: TGTGCCAGCAGCTTACGATGGGGCAGCACCTACGAGCAGTACTTC.

The genes are TRBV19 and TRBJ1-1; no firm D call. The length of the CDR3 is 11 residues. The V gene's germline CDR1 is LNHDA and CDR2 SQIVND (reference sequence). Trimming cost V 7 bases and J 11 bases, with 14 bases left between them. The CDR3 nucleotides are TGTGCCAGTACGATCGAATTGCGCGCTTTCTTT. Residues: CASTIELRAFF.

This clone was detected once. The chain recombines TRBV6-1 with TRBJ2-3, with a tentative D call TRBD1 (5 bases). Trimming removed 4 bases at V and 6 bases at J, with 23 bases between. The CDR3 is made up of 17 amino acids. Germline CDR1 and CDR2: MNHNS and SASEGT. Here the CDR3 DNA reads TGTGCCAGCAGTGCGACAGTGAGCTTGTCCCGACGGGATACGCAGTATTTT. The encoded protein is CASSATVSLSRRDTQYF.

The chain is built from TRBV2 and TRBJ1-5; D is perhaps TRBD1 (5 bases). Germline CDR1 is SNHLY and CDR2 is FYNNEI. With 6 bases removed from V and 0 bases from J, the gap between germline ends came to 12 bases. This CDR3 is 15 amino acids long. The CDR3 DNA follows: TGTGCCAGCAGGGGGGATGAGTATAGCAATCAGCCCCAGCATTTT. Protein product: CASRGDEYSNQPQHF. The variable domain in full, with the rest retrieved from reference TRBV2 and TRBJ1-5, is EPEVTQTPSHQVTQMGQEVILRCVPISNHLYFYWYRQILGQKVEFLVSFYNNEISEKSEIFDDQFSVERPDGSNFTLKIRSTKLEDSAMYFCASRGDEYSNQPQHFGDGTRLSIL.

Details on this clone: In the same sample, other DNA sequences code for this CDR3. The chain carries TRBV29-1 and TRBJ1-1, with D maybe TRBD1 (6 bases). Germline loops: CDR1 SQVTM, CDR2 ANQGSEA. Trimming stripped 6 bases from V and 0 bases from J, with 8 bases between. This CDR3 is 12 amino acids long. DNA of the CDR3: TGCAGCGTCAGGGGCTTGAACACTGAAGCTTTCTTT. Translating it yields CSVRGLNTEAFF.

This chain connects TRBV30 to TRBJ2-7; 9 bases line up with TRBD2. The germline CDR1 and CDR2 sequences are GTSNPN and SVGIG (reference sequence). Germline trimming cut 2 bases from V and 4 bases from J; bases unmatched to any gene: 6. This CDR3 has 14 residues. CDR3 amino acids: CAWSLAGVSYEQYF. The DNA of the CDR3 is TGTGCCTGGAGTTTAGCGGGAGTCTCATACGAGCAGTACTTC.

The count of this clone is one. V and J are TRBV5-1 and TRBJ2-2; 7 nucleotides match TRBD2. V trimming: 0 bases; J trimming: 7 bases; junction bases outside the gene matches: 9. The germline V gene has CDR1 SGHRS and CDR2 YFSETQ. The CDR3 is 16 residues long. This chain's CDR3 is CASSLDAGVSVGELFF. DNA of the CDR3: TGCGCCAGCAGCTTGGACGCGGGAGTCTCAGTCGGGGAGCTGTTTTTT.

V usage is TRBV29-1 and J usage is TRBJ2-2, with 8 bases identical to TRBD2. Trimming removed 7 bases from V and 0 bases from J; junction bases left unmatched: 13. Germline V gene lookup returns CDR1 SQVTM and CDR2 ANQGSEA. CDR3 length equals 17 residues. The CDR3 DNA follows: TGCAGCGCCTACGGGACTAGTGGGGGATCGAACACCGGGGAGCTGTTTTTT. Amino acid sequence: CSAYGTSGGSNTGELFF.

The V and J genes are TRBV7-9 and TRBJ2-7; 8 positions match TRBD2. Losses at the gene ends were 5 bases for V and 6 bases for J; bases not matched to a gene: 9. The CDR3 is made up of 14 amino acids. CDR1 and CDR2 (germline): SEHNR, FQNEAQ (reference sequence). The CDR3 sequence is CASSRNGRALEQYF. The CDR3 DNA is TGTGCCAGCAGCCGGAACGGGAGGGCTCTCGAGCAGTACTTC.

The chain recombines TRBV30 with TRBJ2-1, with D possibly being TRBD2 (5 bases). From germline, CDR1 is GTSNPN and CDR2 SVGIG (reference sequence). This CDR3 has 16 amino acids. V was pared by 4 bases and J by 2 bases, with 18 bases between. CDR3 sequence reads: CAWKRPLQSTYNEQFF. The CDR3 nucleotides read TGTGCCTGGAAGCGGCCGCTCCAAAGCACCTACAATGAGCAGTTCTTC.

The CDR3 sequence: CASSLAPDGGGEQYF. The CDR3 DNA reads as TGTGCCAGCAGCTTAGCGCCCGACGGAGGAGGCGAGCAGTACTTC. The V gene is TRBV7-9, the J gene TRBJ2-7; a possible D gene is TRBD2 (5 bases). The CDR3 runs 15 residues. Germline lookup yields CDR1 SEHNR and CDR2 FQNEAQ (reference sequence). The germline V and J ends were trimmed by 0 bases and 6 bases, with 15 bases remaining between them.

This clone was counted only a few times. This chain uses TRBV5-1 with TRBJ1-2; D is perhaps TRBD1 (6 bases). This CDR3 comprises 13 residues. Germline assignment: CDR1 SGHRS and CDR2 YFSETQ. V lost 4 bases, J lost 6 bases, and 13 bases lay in between. The CDR3 protein is CASSGGTRDGYTF. The CDR3, as DNA: TGCGCCAGCAGCGGGGGGACACGGGATGGCTACACCTTC. Together with reference TRBV5-1 and TRBJ1-2, the CDR3 gives the full variable domain: KAGVTQTPRYLIKTRGQQVTLSCSPISGHRSVSWYQQTPGQGLQFLFEYFSETQRNKGNFPGRFSGRQFSNSRSEMNVSTLELGDSALYLCASSGGTRDGYTFGSGTRLTVV.

This chain connects TRBV27 to TRBJ2-1, with TRBD2 matching 8 bases. The CDR3 length is 18 residues. The ends lost 4 bases at V and 4 bases at J; junction bases unmatched: 15. Looked up from germline, CDR1 is MNHEY and CDR2 is SMNVEV (reference sequence). The CDR3 loop is CASSSQLTSALLYNEQFF. CDR3 bases: TGTGCCAGCAGTTCTCAATTGACTAGCGCCCTCCTATACAATGAGCAGTTCTTC.

The chain recombines TRBV29-1 with TRBJ2-1; possible D gene TRBD2, 6 bases. With 4 bases removed from V and 7 bases from J, the gap between germline ends came to 17 bases. Germline CDR1 SQVTM, CDR2 ANQGSEA. The CDR3 is 14 residues long. Here the CDR3 reads CSVVNGGSVNEQFF. The CDR3 coding sequence is TGCAGCGTTGTAAACGGGGGTAGTGTTAATGAGCAGTTCTTC.

CDR3 bases: TGTGCCAGCAGCTCGGGACTGCTAGGGAGAGCTTTCTTT. It translates to CASSSGLLGRAFF. This rearrangement joins TRBV7-9 to TRBJ1-1; TRBD1 is a possible D gene (5 bases). The CDR3 contains 13 residues. Trimming shortened V by 4 bases and J by 10 bases, and 16 bases separated the two germline ends. CDR1 and CDR2 from the germline V gene are SEHNR and FQNEAQ (reference sequence).

This clone was found a few times. This sequence joins TRBV6-5 and TRBJ2-2, with D unresolved. CDR1 is MNHEY, CDR2 SVGAGI, per germline. The CDR3 runs to 15 residues. The V gene lost 5 bases and the J gene lost 1 base, with 11 bases spanning the gap. In nucleotides, the CDR3 is TGTGCCAGCAGTCATCTACCGGAGAACACCGGGGAGCTGTTTTTT. It translates to CASSHLPENTGELFF.

The V call is TRBV30, the J call TRBJ2-1; D not resolved. The CDR3 has 14 residues. Trimming took off 3 bases at V and 0 bases at J, with 9 bases between the two ends. The germline CDR1 and CDR2 sequences are GTSNPN and SVGIG (reference sequence). The DNA for the CDR3 is TGTGCCTGGAGCCCTTATAGCTCCTACAATGAGCAGTTCTTC. Translating it yields CAWSPYSSYNEQFF.